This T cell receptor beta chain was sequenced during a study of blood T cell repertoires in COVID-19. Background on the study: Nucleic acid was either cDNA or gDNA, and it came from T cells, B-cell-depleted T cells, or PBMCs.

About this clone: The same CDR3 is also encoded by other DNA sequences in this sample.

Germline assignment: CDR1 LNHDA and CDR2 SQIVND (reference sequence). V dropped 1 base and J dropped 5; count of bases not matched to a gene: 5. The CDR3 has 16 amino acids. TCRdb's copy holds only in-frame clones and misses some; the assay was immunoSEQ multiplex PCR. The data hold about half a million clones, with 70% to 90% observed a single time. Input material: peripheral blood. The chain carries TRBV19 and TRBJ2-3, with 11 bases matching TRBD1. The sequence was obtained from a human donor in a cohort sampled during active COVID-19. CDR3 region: CASSIVRDRGRDTQYF. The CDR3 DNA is TGTGCCAGTAGTATAGTCCGGGACAGGGGGAGAGATACGCAGTATTTT.